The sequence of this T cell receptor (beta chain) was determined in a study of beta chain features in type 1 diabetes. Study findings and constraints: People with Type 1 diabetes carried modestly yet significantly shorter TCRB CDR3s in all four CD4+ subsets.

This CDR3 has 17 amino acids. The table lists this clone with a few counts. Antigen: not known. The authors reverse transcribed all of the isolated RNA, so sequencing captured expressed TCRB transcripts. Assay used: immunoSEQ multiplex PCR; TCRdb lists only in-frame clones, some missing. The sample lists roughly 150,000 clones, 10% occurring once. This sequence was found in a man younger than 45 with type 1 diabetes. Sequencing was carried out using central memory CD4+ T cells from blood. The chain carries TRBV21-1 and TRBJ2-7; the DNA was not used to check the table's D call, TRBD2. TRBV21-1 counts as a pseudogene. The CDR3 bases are TGTGCCAGCAGCAAACAGAGGCTAGCGAGTGACTCCTACGAGCAGTACTTC. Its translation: CASSKQRLASDSYEQYF.